A single sample is the source of the 20 T cell receptor beta chains below, sequenced in a study of CD8+CD57+ T cells in acquired aplastic anemia. Patients picked for sequencing had shown CD8+CD57+ cell expansion detected by flow cytometry. CDR3 and TCR beta VDJ profiling relied on a genomic DNA template. One entry per CDR3 protein, called by TCRdb with MiXCR from the reads. This table holds about 160,000 distinct CDR3 sequences, approximately 44% found once. The material sequenced was sorted CD4+, CD8+, or CD8+CD57+ T cells (not recorded which) from PBMCs. These TCRs come from a human donor with aplastic anemia.

In this sample, this clonotype turned up a few times. Just one base apart from a much larger clone, this may be a read error. The chain employs TRBV6-2 or TRBV6-3 and TRBJ1-1; no firm D call. CDR3 length: 13 amino acids. V shed 7 bases and J shed 1 base, with 10 bases lying between them. Germline V gives CDR1 MNHEY, CDR2 SVGEGT. Written as DNA, the CDR3 is TGTGCCAGCAATCTGGCAGGGAACACTGAAGCTTTCTTT. It is translated as CASNLAGNTEAFF.

Many counts were recorded for this clonotype. The chain recombines TRBV5-4 with TRBJ2-7, with 8 bases lining up with TRBD1. The V gene end was trimmed by 2 bases and the J gene end by 3 bases; junction bases not matched to a gene: 4. The V gene's germline CDR1 is SGHNT and CDR2 YYREEE (reference sequence). The CDR3 spans 14 residues. In nucleotides, the CDR3 is TGTGCCAGCAGCTTCAAGGACAGGGTCTACGAGCAGTACTTC. This translates into CASSFKDRVYEQYF.

This clonotype was detected many times. The chain combines TRBV10-3 with TRBJ2-1; 10 bases agree with TRBD2. The germline CDR1 and CDR2 sequences are ENHRY and SYGVKD. This CDR3 has 13 residues. V lost 11 bases to trimming and J lost 7 bases; unmatched junction nucleotides: 8. CDR3 sequence: CASGLAEGNEQFF. CDR3 DNA: TGTGCCTCCGGACTAGCGGAGGGGAATGAGCAGTTCTTC.

This clonotype has at least ten counts. The chain is built from TRBV7-2 and TRBJ2-5; D gene unclear. Trimming pared 2 bases from V and 4 bases from J, leaving 2 bases between. Germline V gene data show CDR1 as SGHTA and CDR2 as FQGNSA. This CDR3 contains 11 residues. The CDR3 protein is CASSLSETQYF. The CDR3 DNA sequence: TGTGCCAGCAGCTTATCAGAGACCCAGTACTTC.

J is TRBJ1-1 and V is TRBV2; TRBD1 might be the D (6 bases). This CDR3 is built from 15 residues. Per germline, CDR1 SNHLY and CDR2 FYNNEI. The V gene lost 2 bases and the J gene lost 0 bases, with 10 bases spanning the gap. The CDR3 DNA follows: TGTGCCAGCAGTGAAACAGGGATCATGAACACTGAAGCTTTCTTT. Encoded protein: CASSETGIMNTEAFF.

In this sample, this clonotype turned up many times. The V call is TRBV6-2 or TRBV6-3, the J call TRBJ1-5, with TRBD1 identical over 10 bases. The CDR3 is 15 residues long. CDR1 and CDR2 (germline): MNHEY, SVGEGT. V shed 8 bases, J shed 5 bases, and the junction held 9 bases outside the gene matches. CDR3 DNA: TGTGCCAGCGCGACGTGGACAGGGGGGTATCAGCCCCAGCATTTT. Translated, it gives CASATWTGGYQPQHF.

The table lists this clonotype with a few counts. The CDR3 loop reads CASGSSGTALHNQPQHF. CDR3 sequence (DNA): TGTGCCAGCGGCTCTTCCGGGACAGCTCTTCACAATCAGCCCCAGCATTTT. The chain is built from TRBV6-2 or TRBV6-3 and TRBJ1-5, with 7 positions matching TRBD1. The CDR3 totals 17 residues. The J segment lost 3 bases and the V segment lost 8 bases, leaving 16 bases of the junction unmatched. From germline, CDR1 is MNHEY and CDR2 SVGEGT.

The chain combines TRBV2 with TRBJ1-1; no firm D call. Germline values: CDR1 SNHLY, CDR2 FYNNEI. V was pared by 5 bases and J by 5 bases, with 12 bases between. This CDR3 region has 13 residues. CDR3 sequence (DNA): TGTGCCAGCAGTTTAGGGTCGGGGACTGAAGCTTTCTTT. Amino acid sequence: CASSLGSGTEAFF.

Concerning this clonotype: A clone one base away is much larger, so this may be a read error. The chain has TRBV11-2 and TRBJ1-6, with D tentatively TRBD1 (6 bases). The CDR3 has 16 residues. Germline V gene data show CDR1 as SGHAT and CDR2 as FQNNGV. The CDR3 DNA reads TGTGCCAGCAGCTCGGTGACAGGAATCTATAATTCACCCCTCCGCTTT. Its protein product is CASSSVTGIYNSPLRF.

This clonotype was counted once. The rearrangement joins TRBV7-6 to TRBJ2-7; weak D call: TRBD2 (5 bases). The V end lost 2 bases, the J end lost 1 base, and 9 bases lay between the germline ends. The CDR3 loop spans 14 amino acids. The germline CDR1 and CDR2 sequences are SGHVS and FNYEAQ. The DNA of the CDR3 is TGTGCCAGCAGCTTACAATTAGCGTCCTACGAGCAGTACTTC. The encoded protein is CASSLQLASYEQYF.

This clonotype was observed many times. The rearrangement links TRBV20-1 to TRBJ2-7; D ambiguous. CDR1 DFQATT and CDR2 SNEGSKA come from the germline V gene (reference sequence). This CDR3 has 13 residues. V dropped 6 bases and J dropped 4 bases, with 16 bases sitting between them. CDR3 loop: CSAVGEQQYEQYF. DNA of the CDR3: TGCAGTGCCGTGGGCGAACAACAATACGAGCAGTACTTC.

This clonotype was seen many times. V gene TRBV6-4 combines with J gene TRBJ2-2; 13 nucleotides line up with TRBD2. The CDR3 runs to 16 residues. CDR1 and CDR2 (germline): MRHNA, SNTAGT. V shed 4 bases and J 7 bases; nucleotides not matched to a gene: 6. CDR3 sequence (DNA): TGTGCCAGCAGTGCAACTAGCGGGGGGGCCGGCGGGGAGCTGTTTTTT. This sequence encodes CASSATSGGAGGELFF.

This clonotype was observed at least ten times. The CDR3 protein is CASSSPGQGNTEAFF. As DNA, the CDR3 is TGTGCCAGCAGCTCGCCGGGACAGGGCAACACTGAAGCTTTCTTT. V is TRBV7-2 and J is TRBJ1-1; TRBD1 aligns across 9 bases. Trimming took 4 bases from V and 2 from J; bases not matched to a gene: 5. The CDR3 is made up of 15 amino acids. Germline loops: CDR1 SGHTA, CDR2 FQGNSA.

This clonotype is deemed medium-sized (0.01 to 0.1%). The chain joins TRBV24-1 to TRBJ1-1; tentatively, D is TRBD1 (6 bases). Germline CDR1 KGHDR, CDR2 SFDVKD. Between the trimmed V and J ends, which lost 7 bases and 6 bases, there was a span of 11 bases. The length of the CDR3 is 12 residues. This CDR3 is CATSSGAAEAFF. The CDR3 region has the DNA TGTGCCACCAGCTCAGGGGCGGCTGAAGCTTTCTTT.

Ten or more counts support this clonotype. The chain combines TRBV20-1 with TRBJ2-2, with 7 bases aligning to TRBD2. The CDR3 has 15 amino acids. With 6 bases clipped from V and 7 bases from J, the junction kept 14 bases outside the gene matches. Per the germline V gene, CDR1 is DFQATT and CDR2 is SNEGSKA (reference sequence). The CDR3 spells CSAALGLAASGELFF. In DNA form, the CDR3 reads TGCAGTGCCGCCCTGGGCCTAGCGGCAAGCGGGGAGCTGTTTTTT.

The chain couples TRBV7-9 to TRBJ1-1, with 7 bases that match TRBD1. Germline CDR1 reads SEHNR; CDR2 reads FQNEAQ (reference sequence). This CDR3 is 11 amino acids long. J lost 7 bases, V lost 8 bases, and 4 bases had no gene match. The CDR3 sequence: CASGGQREAFF. The CDR3 nucleotides read TGTGCCAGCGGGGGACAGCGTGAAGCTTTCTTT.

The rearrangement joins TRBV12-3 or TRBV12-4 to TRBJ1-1; the match to TRBD1 covers 7 bases. This CDR3 comprises 11 residues. Losses at the gene ends were 9 bases for V and 5 bases for J; bases not matched to a gene: 3. The CDR3 region has the DNA TGTGCCAGTGGGACAGCGACTGAAGCTTTCTTT. As protein: CASGTATEAFF.

V and J are TRBV7-9 and TRBJ1-2; D is possibly TRBD1 (5 bases). This CDR3 region has 12 residues. In germline, CDR1 is SEHNR, CDR2 FQNEAQ (reference sequence). The V end lost 6 bases, the J end lost 8 bases, and 13 bases lay between the germline ends. CDR3 amino acids: CASSPYRGGYTF. CDR3 bases: TGTGCCAGCAGTCCCTATCGGGGGGGCTACACCTTC.

V is TRBV15 and J is TRBJ2-7; 9 bases map to TRBD2. This CDR3 is built from 15 residues. Germline values: CDR1 LNHNV, CDR2 YYDKDF (reference sequence). Germline trimming cut 0 bases from V and 5 bases from J; bases unmatched to any gene: 5. CDR3: CATSRERGGFDEQYF. In DNA, the CDR3 is TGTGCCACCAGCAGAGAGCGGGGGGGCTTCGACGAGCAGTACTTC.

This clonotype has only a few counts. This chain joins TRBV10-1 and TRBJ1-6; the D is unclear. Between the trimmed V and J ends, which lost 7 bases and 9 bases, there was a span of 13 bases. Germline values: CDR1 WNHNN, CDR2 SYGVQD (reference sequence). This CDR3 region has 13 residues. CDR3 nucleotide sequence: TGCGCCAGCATTACCGGACGGGTTTCACCCCTCCACTTT. This codes for CASITGRVSPLHF.